This T cell receptor beta chain was found in a study of T-cell memory formation after mild COVID-19. Findings of the study overall: Day 15 to 85 contracting clones showed balanced CD4/CD8; day 15 to 37 expanders favored CD4+. CD8+ contracting clones occupied EMRA, while CD4+ ones occupied mainly CM and EM.

Germline V gives CDR1 SGHAT, CDR2 FQNNGV. The CDR3 has 15 residues. Trimming cost V 0 bases and J 7 bases, with 13 bases left between them. This clonotype was found a few times. Its cognate antigen is unknown. From 5'RACE with constant-segment primers came TCR alpha and TCR beta cDNA libraries that carried sample barcodes and UMIs. TCRdb reanalysed the 5' RACE reads using MiXCR and keeps one entry per CDR3 protein. This table has about 110,000 distinct CDR3 sequences, roughly 19% appearing once. This chain joins TRBV11-2 and TRBJ2-1, with a weak D call TRBD2 (6 bases). Material: PBMCs or a T cell subset sorted from them (not recorded which). The TCR sequence derives from a man aged 18 to 29 who had mild COVID-19 (a few samples of this study predate the infection). Cell type and time point are not known. CDR3 region: CASSLDRGKRNEQFF. DNA of the CDR3: TGTGCCAGCAGCTTAGATCGGGGGAAGAGGAATGAGCAGTTCTTC.